The entry below describes one T cell receptor beta chain. The antigen it recognizes is unknown. Within one base of it there is no much larger clone, and no base qualities were kept. The sample comes from a study of monozygotic twins with cystic fibrosis (dated by TCRdb to the early 2020s). Concerning the study at large: Barcoded libraries were prepared with roughly 15 PCR cycles from three micrograms of fragmented DNA. The study compared TCR beta repertoires within and between 16 monozygotic twin pairs with cystic fibrosis to assess genetic influence on V and J gene usage. Made up mostly of children and adolescents, the cohort included ten female and six male twin pairs ranging in age from roughly 2.0 to 40 years, with a median of about 9.5 years. Twins were ranked among roughly 1,000 cohort participants for weight-for-height and FEVPerc (FEV1 disease centile) on the day of blood sampling. Data for three of the twin pairs had been reported previously in another context. Paper-wide results and their limitations: Monozygotic CF twin pairs shared significantly more nucleotide-identical clonotypes within each pair than unrelated CF individuals shared with one another (P = 0.000026, Mann-Whitney). V gene usage was most similar to the co-twin in 13 of 16 pairs, and J usage was most similar to the co-twin in 8 of 16 pairs, which suggests genetic constraints. Simpson clonality tended to be low (median roughly 0.009), which suggests a naive-dominated repertoire, although clonality was higher in the most severely affected patients. The cohort was small, and the number of shared CDR3s showed no association with age, concordance or disease severity.

TCR beta CDR3 regions were amplified by multiplex PCR using the immunoSEQ immune profiling system, following the manufacturer's instructions. Sequencing was performed on an Illumina NextSeq system. Under the source paper's analysis protocol: Sequence data were processed on the immunoSEQ Analyzer platform, and clonality was calculated as the square root of Simpson's index of productive rearrangements. Jensen-Shannon distance served as the measure of similarity in V and J usage, while OLGA was used to compute CDR3 generation probabilities. The researchers looked up shared CDR3 sequences in the immuneACCESS database (August 2020) and in VDJdb (December 2020). Sourced from immuneACCESS, this table was stored by TCRdb with only in-frame sequences that have V and J called. A share of the clones is absent; for the studies checked, an unresolved V gene accounts for under half, and the remainder has no known explanation. The DNA was the basis for D and trimming; V, J and clone size are from that table. In all, the sample holds about 36,000 clones, and over 75% of those were seen once. Under 2% of the sample is held by the ten biggest clonotypes.

The twin pairs came from the European Cystic Fibrosis Twin and Sibling Study Cohort, a cohort that recruited patients from over a hundred CF clinics across 14 European countries. Zygosity and CFTR genotype were verified in-house, and zygosity was tested by multiplex PCR of nine short tandem repeat loci. Peripheral blood was sampled from each twin, and clinical parameters were recorded on the day of blood sampling. Phenol/chloroform extraction was used to isolate genomic DNA from peripheral blood cells, and the DNA was then kept in TE buffer at 4 degrees C. V was cut back by 6 bases and J by 0 bases, leaving a gap of 14 bases between them. According to the germline V gene, CDR1 reads SNHLY and CDR2 reads FYNNEI. Taken from cysteine to phenylalanine, the CDR3 has 15 residues. The sequence is cut down to CDR3 DNA, 45 bases in frame from base 1.

This receptor was obtained from a girl aged 2 to 10 with cystic fibrosis. The sequenced sample was blood. The chain links TRBV2 with TRBJ1-1; the D gene lacks a confident call. The nucleotide sequence is TGTGCCAGCAGCCACATCGGGAGTATGAACACTGAAGCTTTCTTT. This gives the protein CASSHIGSMNTEAFF.